This T cell receptor (beta chain) was profiled in a study of blood T cell repertoires in COVID-19 (dated by TCRdb to the early 2020s). Study-wide context: The collaborator samples originated in the United States, Italy and Spain and spanned the acute and convalescent phases of COVID-19. The repertoires were released in a freely available public database intended as a resource for research on the immune response to SARS-CoV-2. Where HLA class I and class II types were available, the types were taken from metadata supplied by the sample provider, not from assay-based typing. Samples came from the ongoing ImmuneRACE study (first 160 participants) plus 1,254 subjects from 6 global collaborators. The prospective study material was composed of cDNA or gDNA derived from T cells, B-cell-depleted T cells, or PBMCs. A de-identified subject ID, COVID-19 status, age in years and sex were almost always included in the sample metadata. Subjects who had been exposed to COVID-19, were actively infected with it, or had recovered from it provided the deeply sampled blood TCRbeta repertoires that made up the dataset.

TCRbeta CDR3 regions were amplified from genomic DNA using the immunoSEQ Assay, a bias-controlled multiplex PCR. The study's own analysis went as follows. The number of nucleated cells in each sample was estimated from the amplification of reference gene primers within the assay. To quantify the absolute abundance of each unique TCRbeta CDR3 rearrangement, sequence reads were collapsed and filtered. For each sample, productive Simpson clonality was calculated by taking the square root of Simpson's diversity index across productive rearrangements. TCRdb retrieved this table from immuneACCESS and kept in-frame rearrangements only. Not all clones are present; in checked studies, unresolved V genes account for under half, and no reason is known for the remainder. Clone size and V and J calls were adopted from that table, with D and trimming inferred from the DNA. The sample table records about 140,000 clones; around nine tenths of these occur just once. The ten top clones hold about 5% of the sample.

The CDR3, from cysteine to phenylalanine, totals 11 residues. Only the CDR3 region is kept as DNA, spanning 33 bases read in frame from base 1. V sheds 4 bases and J sheds 10 bases, leaving 7 bases between their ends. The collaborating institutions used their own protocols to collect whole blood in K2EDTA tubes. Collaborator samples were shipped for TCRbeta analysis as frozen whole blood, isolated PBMCs, or DNA extracted from either sample type. On the study overall, not on this receptor specifically: Clinical and demographic metadata were provided uncurated, with the amount varying by source and participant.

This clone appeared a few times. Its antigen is unknown. No base quality values were provided; no much bigger clone lies one nucleotide off. What was sequenced was peripheral blood. The sequence was collected from a human donor in a cohort sampled during active COVID-19. Here the chain combines TRBV12-3 or TRBV12-4 and TRBJ2-2, with no confidently assigned D gene. The CDR3: CASSSRVELFF. Read as DNA, the sequence is TGTGCCAGCAGTTCTCGGGTGGAGCTGTTTTTT.